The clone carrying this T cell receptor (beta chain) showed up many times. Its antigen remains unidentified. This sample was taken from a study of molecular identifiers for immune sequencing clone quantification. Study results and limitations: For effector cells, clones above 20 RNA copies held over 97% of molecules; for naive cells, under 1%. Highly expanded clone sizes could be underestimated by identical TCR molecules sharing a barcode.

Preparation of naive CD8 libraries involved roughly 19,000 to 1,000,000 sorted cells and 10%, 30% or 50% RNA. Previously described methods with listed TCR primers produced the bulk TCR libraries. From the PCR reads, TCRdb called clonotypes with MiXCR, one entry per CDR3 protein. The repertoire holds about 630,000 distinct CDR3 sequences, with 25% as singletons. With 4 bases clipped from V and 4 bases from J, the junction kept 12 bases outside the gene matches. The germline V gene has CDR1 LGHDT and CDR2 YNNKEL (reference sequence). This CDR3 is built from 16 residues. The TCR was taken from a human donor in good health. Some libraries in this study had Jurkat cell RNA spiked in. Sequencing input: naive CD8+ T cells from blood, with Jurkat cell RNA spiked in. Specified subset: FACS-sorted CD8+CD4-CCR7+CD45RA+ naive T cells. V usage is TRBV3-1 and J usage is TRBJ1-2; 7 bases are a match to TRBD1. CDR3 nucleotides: TGTGCCAGCAGCCGAGCGCCCAGACAGGGAATCTATGGCTACACCTTC. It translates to CASSRAPRQGIYGYTF.